This T cell receptor (beta chain) was captured in a study of T cells in Graves' hyperthyroidism and ophthalmopathy. On the study more broadly: Before treatment of any kind, peripheral blood was taken at initial diagnosis.

With 4 bases clipped from V and 4 bases from J, the junction kept 7 bases outside the gene matches. Germline-derived CDR1 and CDR2 are KGHDR and SFDVKD. This CDR3 is 16 amino acids long. This clonotype was recorded a few times. Any patient presenting with uncontrolled infection, other autoimmune disease, pregnancy or lactation was left out. Clinicians diagnosed patients from clinical symptoms, serum thyroxine and TRAb, thyroid ultrasound and orbital computed tomography. What was amplified from RNA transcripts were TCR beta CDR3 regions. The TCR CDR3 first-round RT-PCR relied on the HTBI primer set. TCRdb called the multiplex PCR reads again in MiXCR, with one record for every CDR3 protein. The sample consists of fewer than 700,000 distinct CDR3 sequences, about a sixth of them appearing once.

The chain employs TRBV24-1 and TRBJ2-2, with TRBD1 identical over 8 bases. The sequenced sample consisted of blood. The clonotype comes from a woman aged 18-29 years with Graves' ophthalmopathy. The CDR3 sequence is CATSEPQGASTGELFF. CDR3 nucleotides: TGTGCCACCAGTGAACCTCAGGGGGCCTCCACCGGGGAGCTGTTTTTT.